This T cell receptor beta chain was sequenced in a study of T cells after posttransplantation cyclophosphamide. This table comes from immunoSEQ multiplex PCR, and its TCRdb copy is limited to in-frame clones, with some not included. Of 15,000 to 20,000 clones in the sample, 80% to 90% were seen once. Methotrexate plus calcineurin inhibitor accompanied controls' myeloablative marrow transplants; sampling was 1 year later. Germline V gene sequence: CDR1 MNHEY, CDR2 SVGAGI. The CDR3 runs 12 residues. Trimming took 2 bases from V and 6 from J, leaving 8 bases between them. V usage is TRBV6-5 and J usage is TRBJ2-7; D is possibly TRBD2 (7 bases). This sequence originates from a male patient in his fifties who received an allogeneic stem cell transplant from an unrelated donor, was CMV-positive, and had chronic GVHD only. The T cells may partly be graft donor cells. Specimen: PBMCs, collected after an allogeneic stem cell transplant with a calcineurin inhibitor and methotrexate. The DNA for the CDR3 is TGTGCCAGCAGTTACGGGGGGGCCGAGCAGTACTTC. Amino acid sequence: CASSYGGAEQYF.